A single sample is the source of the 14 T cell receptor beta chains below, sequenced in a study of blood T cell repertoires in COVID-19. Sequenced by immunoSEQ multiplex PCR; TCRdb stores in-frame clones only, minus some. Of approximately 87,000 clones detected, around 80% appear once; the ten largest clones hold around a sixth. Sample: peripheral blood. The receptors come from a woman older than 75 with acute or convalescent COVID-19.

The CDR3 bases are TGTGCCTGGGGGATCTCGGATGGCTACACCTTC. Protein: CAWGISDGYTF. The chain recombines TRBV30 with TRBJ1-2, with unresolved D. The V gene's germline CDR1 is GTSNPN and CDR2 SVGIG (reference sequence). Trimming took off 5 bases at V and 6 bases at J, with 10 bases between the two ends. The CDR3 covers 11 residues.

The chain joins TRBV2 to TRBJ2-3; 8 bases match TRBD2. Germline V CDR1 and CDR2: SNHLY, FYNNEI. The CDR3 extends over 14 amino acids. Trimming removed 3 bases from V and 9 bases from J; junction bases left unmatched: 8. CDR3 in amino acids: CASSEEIAGRTQYF. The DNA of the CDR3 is TGTGCCAGCAGTGAGGAGATAGCGGGGAGGACGCAGTATTTT.

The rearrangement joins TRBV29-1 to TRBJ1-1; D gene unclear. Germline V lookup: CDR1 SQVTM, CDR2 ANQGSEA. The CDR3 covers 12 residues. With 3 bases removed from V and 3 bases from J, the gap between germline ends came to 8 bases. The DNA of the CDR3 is TGCAGCGTTGACCTAGCGGACACTGAAGCTTTCTTT. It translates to CSVDLADTEAFF.

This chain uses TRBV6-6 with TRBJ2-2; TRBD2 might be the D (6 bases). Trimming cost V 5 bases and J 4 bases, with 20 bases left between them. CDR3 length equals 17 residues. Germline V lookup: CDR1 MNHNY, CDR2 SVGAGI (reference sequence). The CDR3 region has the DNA TGTGCCAGCAGTCTCGCCGGAGGGTTAACCTTCACCGGGGAGCTGTTTTTT. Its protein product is CASSLAGGLTFTGELFF.

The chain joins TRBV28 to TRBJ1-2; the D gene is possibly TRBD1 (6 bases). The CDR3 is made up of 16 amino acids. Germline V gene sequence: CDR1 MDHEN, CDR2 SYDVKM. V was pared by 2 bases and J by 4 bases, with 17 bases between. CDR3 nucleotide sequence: TGTGCCAGCAGTTTACCCTCCGGGACAACTAGCTATGGCTACACCTTC. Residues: CASSLPSGTTSYGYTF.

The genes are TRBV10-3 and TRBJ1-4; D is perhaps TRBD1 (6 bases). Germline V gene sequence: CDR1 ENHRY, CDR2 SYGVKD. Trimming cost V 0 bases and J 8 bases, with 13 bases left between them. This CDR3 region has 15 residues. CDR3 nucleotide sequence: TGTGCCATCAGTGAGTCGGGGGGGCGAGGGGAAAAACTGTTTTTT. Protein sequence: CAISESGGRGEKLFF.

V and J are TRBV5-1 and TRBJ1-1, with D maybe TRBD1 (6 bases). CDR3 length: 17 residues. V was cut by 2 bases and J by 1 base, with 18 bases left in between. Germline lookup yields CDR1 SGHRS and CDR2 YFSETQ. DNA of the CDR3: TGCGCCAGCAGCTTTCCGTCGGCAGGGGAAGGGAACACTGAAGCTTTCTTT. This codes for CASSFPSAGEGNTEAFF.

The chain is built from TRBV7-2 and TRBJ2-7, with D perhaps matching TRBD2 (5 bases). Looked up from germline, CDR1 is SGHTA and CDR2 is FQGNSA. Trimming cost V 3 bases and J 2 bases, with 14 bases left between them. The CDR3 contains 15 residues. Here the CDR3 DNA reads TGTGCCAGCAGCTTCGGGGTCGGACTGCCCTACGAGCAGTACTTC. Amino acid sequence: CASSFGVGLPYEQYF.

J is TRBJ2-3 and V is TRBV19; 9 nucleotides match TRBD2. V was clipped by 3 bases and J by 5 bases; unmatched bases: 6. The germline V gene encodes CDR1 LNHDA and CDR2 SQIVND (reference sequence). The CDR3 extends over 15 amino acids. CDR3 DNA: TGTGCCAGTAGTATTAATAGCGGGGGTATAGATACGCAGTATTTT. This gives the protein CASSINSGGIDTQYF. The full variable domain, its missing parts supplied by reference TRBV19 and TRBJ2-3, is DGGITQSPKYLFRKEGQNVTLSCEQNLNHDAMYWYRQDPGQGLRLIYYSQIVNDFQKGDIAEGYSVSREKKESFPLTVTSAQKNPTAFYLCASSINSGGIDTQYFGPGTRLTVL.

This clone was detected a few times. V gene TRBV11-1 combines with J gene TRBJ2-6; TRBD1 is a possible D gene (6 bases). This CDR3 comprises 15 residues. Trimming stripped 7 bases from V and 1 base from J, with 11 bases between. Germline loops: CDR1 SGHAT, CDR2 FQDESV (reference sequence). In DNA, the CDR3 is TGTGCCAGCACCCAGGGGTGGTCTGGGGCCAACGTCCTGACTTTC. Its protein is CASTQGWSGANVLTF.

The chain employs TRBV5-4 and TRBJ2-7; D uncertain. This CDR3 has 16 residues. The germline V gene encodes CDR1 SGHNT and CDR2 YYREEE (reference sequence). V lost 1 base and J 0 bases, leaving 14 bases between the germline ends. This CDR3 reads CASSLSDLTFSYEQYF. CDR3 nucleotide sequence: TGTGCCAGCAGCTTGTCCGACTTGACCTTCTCCTACGAGCAGTACTTC.

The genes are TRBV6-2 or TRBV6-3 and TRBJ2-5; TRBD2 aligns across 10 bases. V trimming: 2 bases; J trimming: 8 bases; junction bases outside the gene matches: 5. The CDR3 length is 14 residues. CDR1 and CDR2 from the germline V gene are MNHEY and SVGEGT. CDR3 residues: CASSYAPSGGTQYF. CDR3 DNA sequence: TGTGCCAGCAGTTACGCGCCTAGCGGGGGCACCCAGTACTTC.

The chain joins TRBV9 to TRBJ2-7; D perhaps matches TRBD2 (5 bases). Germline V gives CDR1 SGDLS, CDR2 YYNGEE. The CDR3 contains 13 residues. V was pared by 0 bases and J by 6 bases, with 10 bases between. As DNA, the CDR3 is TGTGCCAGCAGCGTAGAAGCCCGGGGCGAGCAGTACTTC. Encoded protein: CASSVEARGEQYF.

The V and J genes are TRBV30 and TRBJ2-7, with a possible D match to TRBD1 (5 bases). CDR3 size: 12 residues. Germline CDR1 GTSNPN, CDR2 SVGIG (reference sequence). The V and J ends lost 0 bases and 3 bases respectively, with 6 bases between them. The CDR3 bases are TGTGCCTGGAGTGTACAGGACTACGAGCAGTACTTC. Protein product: CAWSVQDYEQYF.